This T cell receptor beta chain was found in a study of cytomegalovirus exposure and HLA in healthy donors. PCR involved 60 Vbeta and 13 Jbeta primers. Some clones are missing from TCRdb's copy, which holds only in-frame ones; the method was immunoSEQ multiplex PCR. The specimen's table records 130,000 or so clones. Unrecorded immune exposure was likely among donors, who were nominally healthy when sampled. Germline V gene sequence: CDR1 MNHEY, CDR2 SMNVEV (reference sequence). The length of the CDR3 is 14 residues. V was trimmed by 2 bases and J by 1 base, leaving 8 bases between them. The chain recombines TRBV27 with TRBJ1-2; no definite D call. This receptor was obtained from a man aged 18 to 30 in good health and CMV-seronegative. The sequencing sample was made of PBMCs. The CDR3: CASSLVSDNYGYTF. CDR3 DNA: TGTGCCAGCAGTTTAGTCAGCGATAACTATGGCTACACCTTC.